The entry below describes one T cell receptor beta chain. This sample stems from a study of blood T cell repertoires in COVID-19. Study-wide background: The cDNA or gDNA used as material had been derived from T cells, B-cell-depleted T cells, or PBMCs.

The CDR3 extends over 13 amino acids. The germline V and J ends were trimmed by 3 bases and 4 bases, with 9 bases remaining between them. Germline V lookup: CDR1 MDHEN, CDR2 SYDVKM. Original analysis: Researchers report that nucleated cell counts were estimated from reference gene primer amplification. Sequenced by immunoSEQ multiplex PCR; TCRdb stores in-frame clones only, minus some. V and J calls plus clone size are reproduced from that table; the DNA served to infer D and trimming. The table lists around 350,000 clones, around 86% of them singletons. Sequenced sample: peripheral blood. The receptor was derived from a human donor in a cohort sampled during active COVID-19. The genes are TRBV28 and TRBJ1-2; D is ambiguous. The CDR3 is CASSLSRSYGYTF. For the CDR3, the DNA is TGTGCCAGCAGTTTGTCCCGGTCCTATGGCTACACCTTC.